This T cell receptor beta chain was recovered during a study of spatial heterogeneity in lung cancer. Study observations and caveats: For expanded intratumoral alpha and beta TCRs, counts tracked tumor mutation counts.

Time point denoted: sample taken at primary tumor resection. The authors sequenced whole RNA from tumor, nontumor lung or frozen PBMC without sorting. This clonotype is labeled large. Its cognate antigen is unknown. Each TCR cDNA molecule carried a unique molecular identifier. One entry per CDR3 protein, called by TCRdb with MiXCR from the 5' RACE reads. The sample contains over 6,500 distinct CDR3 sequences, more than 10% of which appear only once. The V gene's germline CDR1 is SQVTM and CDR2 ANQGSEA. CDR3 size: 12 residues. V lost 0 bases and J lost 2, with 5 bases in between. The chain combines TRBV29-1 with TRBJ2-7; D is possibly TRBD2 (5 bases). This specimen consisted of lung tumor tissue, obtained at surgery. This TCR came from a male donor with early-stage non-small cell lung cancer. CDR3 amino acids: CSVEDGTYEQYF. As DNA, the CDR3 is TGCAGCGTTGAAGACGGGACCTACGAGCAGTACTTC.